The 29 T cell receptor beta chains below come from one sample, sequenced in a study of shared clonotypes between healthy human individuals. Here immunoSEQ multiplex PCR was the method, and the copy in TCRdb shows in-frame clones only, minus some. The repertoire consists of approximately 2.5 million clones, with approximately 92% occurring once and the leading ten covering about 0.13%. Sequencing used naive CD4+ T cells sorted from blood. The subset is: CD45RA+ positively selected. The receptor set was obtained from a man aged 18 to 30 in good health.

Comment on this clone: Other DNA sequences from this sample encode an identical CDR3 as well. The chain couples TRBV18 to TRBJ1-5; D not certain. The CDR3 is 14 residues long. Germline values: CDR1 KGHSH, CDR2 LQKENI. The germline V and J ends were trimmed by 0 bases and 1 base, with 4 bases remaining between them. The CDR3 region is CASSPPGSNQPQHF. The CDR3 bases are TGTGCCAGCTCACCACCAGGCAGCAATCAGCCCCAGCATTTT.

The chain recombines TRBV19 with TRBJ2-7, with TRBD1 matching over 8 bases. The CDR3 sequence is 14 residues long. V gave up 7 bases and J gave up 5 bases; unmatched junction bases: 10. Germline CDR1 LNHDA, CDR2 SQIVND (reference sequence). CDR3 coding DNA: TGTGCCAGTAACCGGGTCAGGGGGCAGGACGAGCAGTACTTC. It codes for CASNRVRGQDEQYF.

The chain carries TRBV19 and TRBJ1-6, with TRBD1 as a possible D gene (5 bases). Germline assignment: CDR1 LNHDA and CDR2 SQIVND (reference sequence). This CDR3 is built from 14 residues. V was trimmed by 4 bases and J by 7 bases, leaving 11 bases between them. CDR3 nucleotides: TGTGCCAGTAGTAGCAGGGAGGGGAATTCACCCCTCCACTTT. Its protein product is CASSSREGNSPLHF.

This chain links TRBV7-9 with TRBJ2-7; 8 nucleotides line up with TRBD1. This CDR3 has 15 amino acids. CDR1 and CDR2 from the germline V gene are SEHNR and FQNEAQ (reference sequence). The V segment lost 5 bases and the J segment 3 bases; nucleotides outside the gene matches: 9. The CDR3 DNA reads TGTGCCAGCAGCCTCCCCGGGACAGGACGCTACGAGCAGTACTTC. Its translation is CASSLPGTGRYEQYF.

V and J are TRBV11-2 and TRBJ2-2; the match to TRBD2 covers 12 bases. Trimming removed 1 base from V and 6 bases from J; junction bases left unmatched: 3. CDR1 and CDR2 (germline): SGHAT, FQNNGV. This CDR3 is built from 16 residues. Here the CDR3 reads CASSLAGTSGSGELFF. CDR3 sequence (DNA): TGTGCCAGCAGCTTAGCCGGGACTAGCGGGTCCGGGGAGCTGTTTTTT.

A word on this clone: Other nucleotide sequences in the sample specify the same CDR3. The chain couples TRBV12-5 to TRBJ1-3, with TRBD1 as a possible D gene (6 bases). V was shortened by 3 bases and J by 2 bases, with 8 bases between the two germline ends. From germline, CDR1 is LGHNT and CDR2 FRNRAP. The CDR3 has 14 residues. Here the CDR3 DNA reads TGTGCTAGTGGTTTATCAGGGGCTGGAAACACCATATATTTT. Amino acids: CASGLSGAGNTIYF.

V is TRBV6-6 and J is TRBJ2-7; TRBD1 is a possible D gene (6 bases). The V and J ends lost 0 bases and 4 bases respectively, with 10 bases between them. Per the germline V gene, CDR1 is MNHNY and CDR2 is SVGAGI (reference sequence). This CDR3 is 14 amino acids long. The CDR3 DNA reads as TGTGCCAGCAGTTACTCAACAGGGATTTACGAGCAGTACTTC. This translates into CASSYSTGIYEQYF.

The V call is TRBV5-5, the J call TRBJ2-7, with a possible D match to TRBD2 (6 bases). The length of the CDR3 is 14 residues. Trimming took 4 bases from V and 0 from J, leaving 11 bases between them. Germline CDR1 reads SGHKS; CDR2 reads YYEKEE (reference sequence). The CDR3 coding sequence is TGTGCCAGCAGCCGGACCGGGAGCTCCTACGAGCAGTACTTC. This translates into CASSRTGSSYEQYF.

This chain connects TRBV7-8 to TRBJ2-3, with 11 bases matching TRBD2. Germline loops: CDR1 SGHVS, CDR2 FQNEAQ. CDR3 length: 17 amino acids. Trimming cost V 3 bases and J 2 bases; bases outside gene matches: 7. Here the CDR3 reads CASSFRPLAGATDTQYF. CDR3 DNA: TGTGCCAGCAGCTTCCGACCACTAGCGGGAGCCACAGATACGCAGTATTTT.

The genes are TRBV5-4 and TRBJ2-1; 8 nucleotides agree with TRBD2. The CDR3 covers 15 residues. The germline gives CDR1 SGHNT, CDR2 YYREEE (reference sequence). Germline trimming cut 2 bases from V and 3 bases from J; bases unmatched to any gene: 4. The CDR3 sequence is CASSFTSGSYNEQFF. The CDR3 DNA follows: TGTGCCAGCAGCTTTACTAGCGGCAGCTACAATGAGCAGTTCTTC.

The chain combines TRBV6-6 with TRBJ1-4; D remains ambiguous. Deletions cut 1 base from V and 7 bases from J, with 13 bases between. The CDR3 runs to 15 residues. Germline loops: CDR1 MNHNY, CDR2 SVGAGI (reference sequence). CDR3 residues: CASSYYTVPVEKLFF. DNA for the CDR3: TGTGCCAGCAGTTACTATACGGTTCCAGTTGAAAAACTGTTTTTT.

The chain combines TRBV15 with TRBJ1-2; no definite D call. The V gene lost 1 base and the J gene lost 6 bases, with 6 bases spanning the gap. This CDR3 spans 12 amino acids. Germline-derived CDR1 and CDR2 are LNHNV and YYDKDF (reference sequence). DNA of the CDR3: TGTGCCACCAGCAGAGTCGGAGATGGCTACACCTTC. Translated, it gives CATSRVGDGYTF.

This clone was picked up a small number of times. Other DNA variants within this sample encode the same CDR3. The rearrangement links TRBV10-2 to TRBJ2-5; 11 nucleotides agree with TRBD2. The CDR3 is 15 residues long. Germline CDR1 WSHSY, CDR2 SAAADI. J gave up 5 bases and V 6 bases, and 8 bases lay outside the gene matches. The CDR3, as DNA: TGCGCCAGCAGCTCTAATAGCGGGAGGGGGGAGACCCAGTACTTC. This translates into CASSSNSGRGETQYF.

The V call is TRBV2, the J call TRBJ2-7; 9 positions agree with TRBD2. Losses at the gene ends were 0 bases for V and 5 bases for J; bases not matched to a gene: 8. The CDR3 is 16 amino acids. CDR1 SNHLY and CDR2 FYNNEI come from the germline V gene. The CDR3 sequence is CASSEAPSGIGNEQYF. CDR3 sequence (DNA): TGTGCCAGCAGTGAAGCCCCTAGCGGGATAGGGAACGAGCAGTACTTC.

The CDR3 region has the DNA TGTGCCAGTAGTGAGGGACCTGTCGGTTCACCCCTCCACTTT. This gives the protein CASSEGPVGSPLHF. The chain uses TRBV19 and TRBJ1-6, with D perhaps TRBD1 (5 bases). The CDR3 consists of 14 residues. Between the trimmed V and J ends, which lost 5 bases and 9 bases, there was a span of 14 bases. In germline, CDR1 is LNHDA, CDR2 SQIVND (reference sequence).

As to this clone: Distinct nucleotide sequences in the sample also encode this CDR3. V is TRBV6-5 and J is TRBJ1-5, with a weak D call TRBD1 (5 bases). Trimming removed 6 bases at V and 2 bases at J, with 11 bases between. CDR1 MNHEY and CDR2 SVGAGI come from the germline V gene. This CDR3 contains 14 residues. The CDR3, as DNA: TGTGCCAGCAGAGCCGGGACGGGCAATCAGCCCCAGCATTTT. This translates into CASRAGTGNQPQHF.

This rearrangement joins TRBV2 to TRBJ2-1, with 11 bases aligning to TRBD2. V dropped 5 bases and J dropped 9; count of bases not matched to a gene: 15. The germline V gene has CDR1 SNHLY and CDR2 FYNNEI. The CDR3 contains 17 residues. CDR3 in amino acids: CASSILETSGTVSEQFF. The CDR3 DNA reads TGTGCCAGCAGTATCCTTGAGACTAGCGGGACGGTCAGTGAGCAGTTCTTC.

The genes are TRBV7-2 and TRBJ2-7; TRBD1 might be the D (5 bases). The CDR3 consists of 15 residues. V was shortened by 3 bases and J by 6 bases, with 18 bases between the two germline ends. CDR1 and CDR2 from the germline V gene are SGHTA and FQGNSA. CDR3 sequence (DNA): TGTGCCAGCAGCTTTGATGGGGCCGGCTCCGGCGAGCAGTACTTC. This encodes CASSFDGAGSGEQYF.

The CDR3 is CASSIPLASIETQYF. The CDR3 nucleotides read TGTGCCAGTAGTATACCGCTAGCGTCAATAGAGACCCAGTACTTC. The gene calls are TRBV19 and TRBJ2-5; D is possibly TRBD2 (6 bases). The CDR3 loop spans 15 amino acids. Trimming shortened V by 2 bases and J by 4 bases, and 14 bases separated the two germline ends. Germline V gives CDR1 LNHDA, CDR2 SQIVND (reference sequence).

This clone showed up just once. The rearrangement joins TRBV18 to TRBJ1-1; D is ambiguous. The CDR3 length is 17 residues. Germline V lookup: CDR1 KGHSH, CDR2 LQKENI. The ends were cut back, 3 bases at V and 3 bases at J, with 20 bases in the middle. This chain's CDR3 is CASSPRQPFPMDTEAFF. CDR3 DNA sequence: TGTGCCAGCTCACCGCGTCAGCCCTTCCCGATGGACACTGAAGCTTTCTTT.

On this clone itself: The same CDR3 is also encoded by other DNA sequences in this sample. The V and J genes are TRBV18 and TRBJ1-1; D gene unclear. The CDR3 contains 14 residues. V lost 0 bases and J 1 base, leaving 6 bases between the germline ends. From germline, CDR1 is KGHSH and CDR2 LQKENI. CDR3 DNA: TGTGCCAGCTCACCACCGTCTGGGAACACTGAAGCTTTCTTT. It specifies CASSPPSGNTEAFF.

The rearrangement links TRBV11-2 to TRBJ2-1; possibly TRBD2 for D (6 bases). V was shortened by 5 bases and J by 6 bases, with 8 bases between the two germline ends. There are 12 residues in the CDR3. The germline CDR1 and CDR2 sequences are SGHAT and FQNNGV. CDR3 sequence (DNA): TGTGCCAGCAGCGAGACTAGCAATGAGCAGTTCTTC. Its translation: CASSETSNEQFF.

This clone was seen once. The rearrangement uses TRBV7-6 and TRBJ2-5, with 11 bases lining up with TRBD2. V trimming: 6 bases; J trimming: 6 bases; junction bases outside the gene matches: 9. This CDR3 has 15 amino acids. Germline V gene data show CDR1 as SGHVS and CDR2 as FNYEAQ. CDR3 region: CASRNSGGAGKTQYF. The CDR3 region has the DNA TGTGCCAGCAGGAATAGCGGGGGGGCCGGAAAGACCCAGTACTTC.

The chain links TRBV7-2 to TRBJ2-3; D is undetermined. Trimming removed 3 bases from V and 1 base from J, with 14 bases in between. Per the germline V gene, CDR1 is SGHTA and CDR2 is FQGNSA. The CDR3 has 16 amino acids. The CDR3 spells CASSFNIAARTDTQYF. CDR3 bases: TGTGCCAGCAGCTTTAATATAGCAGCCCGCACAGATACGCAGTATTTT.

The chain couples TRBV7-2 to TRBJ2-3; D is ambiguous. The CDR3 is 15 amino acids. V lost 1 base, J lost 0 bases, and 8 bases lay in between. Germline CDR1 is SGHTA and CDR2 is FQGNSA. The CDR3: CASSLVEISTDTQYF. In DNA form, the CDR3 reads TGTGCCAGCAGCTTAGTAGAAATAAGCACAGATACGCAGTATTTT.

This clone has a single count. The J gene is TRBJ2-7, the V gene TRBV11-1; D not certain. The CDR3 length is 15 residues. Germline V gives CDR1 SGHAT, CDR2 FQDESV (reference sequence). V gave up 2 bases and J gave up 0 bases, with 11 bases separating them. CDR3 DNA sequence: TGTGCCAGCAGCTTATCGGCAGGTTACTCCTACGAGCAGTACTTC. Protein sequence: CASSLSAGYSYEQYF.

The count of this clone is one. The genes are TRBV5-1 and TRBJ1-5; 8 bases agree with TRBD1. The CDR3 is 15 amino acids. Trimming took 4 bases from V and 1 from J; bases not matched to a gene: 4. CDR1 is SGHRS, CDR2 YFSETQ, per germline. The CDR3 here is CASSATGESNQPQHF. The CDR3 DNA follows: TGCGCCAGCAGCGCGACAGGGGAGAGCAATCAGCCCCAGCATTTT. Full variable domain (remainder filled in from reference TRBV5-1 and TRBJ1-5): KAGVTQTPRYLIKTRGQQVTLSCSPISGHRSVSWYQQTPGQGLQFLFEYFSETQRNKGNFPGRFSGRQFSNSRSEMNVSTLELGDSALYLCASSATGESNQPQHFGDGTRLSIL.

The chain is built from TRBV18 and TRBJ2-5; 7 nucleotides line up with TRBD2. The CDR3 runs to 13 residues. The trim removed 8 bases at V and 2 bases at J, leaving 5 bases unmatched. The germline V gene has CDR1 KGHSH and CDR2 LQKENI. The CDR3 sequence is CASRAGTQETQYF. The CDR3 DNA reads TGTGCCAGCCGAGCGGGAACACAAGAGACCCAGTACTTC.

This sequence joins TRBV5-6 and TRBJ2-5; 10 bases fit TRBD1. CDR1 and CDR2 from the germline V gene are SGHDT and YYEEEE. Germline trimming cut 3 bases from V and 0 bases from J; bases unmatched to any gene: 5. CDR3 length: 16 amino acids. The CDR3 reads CASSYRQGANQETQYF. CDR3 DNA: TGTGCCAGCAGCTACCGACAGGGGGCGAACCAAGAGACCCAGTACTTC. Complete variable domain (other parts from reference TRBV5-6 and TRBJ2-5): DAGVTQSPTHLIKTRGQQVTLRCSPKSGHDTVSWYQQALGQGPQFIFQYYEEEERQRGNFPDRFSGHQFPNYSSELNVNALLLGDSALYLCASSYRQGANQETQYFGPGTRLLVL.